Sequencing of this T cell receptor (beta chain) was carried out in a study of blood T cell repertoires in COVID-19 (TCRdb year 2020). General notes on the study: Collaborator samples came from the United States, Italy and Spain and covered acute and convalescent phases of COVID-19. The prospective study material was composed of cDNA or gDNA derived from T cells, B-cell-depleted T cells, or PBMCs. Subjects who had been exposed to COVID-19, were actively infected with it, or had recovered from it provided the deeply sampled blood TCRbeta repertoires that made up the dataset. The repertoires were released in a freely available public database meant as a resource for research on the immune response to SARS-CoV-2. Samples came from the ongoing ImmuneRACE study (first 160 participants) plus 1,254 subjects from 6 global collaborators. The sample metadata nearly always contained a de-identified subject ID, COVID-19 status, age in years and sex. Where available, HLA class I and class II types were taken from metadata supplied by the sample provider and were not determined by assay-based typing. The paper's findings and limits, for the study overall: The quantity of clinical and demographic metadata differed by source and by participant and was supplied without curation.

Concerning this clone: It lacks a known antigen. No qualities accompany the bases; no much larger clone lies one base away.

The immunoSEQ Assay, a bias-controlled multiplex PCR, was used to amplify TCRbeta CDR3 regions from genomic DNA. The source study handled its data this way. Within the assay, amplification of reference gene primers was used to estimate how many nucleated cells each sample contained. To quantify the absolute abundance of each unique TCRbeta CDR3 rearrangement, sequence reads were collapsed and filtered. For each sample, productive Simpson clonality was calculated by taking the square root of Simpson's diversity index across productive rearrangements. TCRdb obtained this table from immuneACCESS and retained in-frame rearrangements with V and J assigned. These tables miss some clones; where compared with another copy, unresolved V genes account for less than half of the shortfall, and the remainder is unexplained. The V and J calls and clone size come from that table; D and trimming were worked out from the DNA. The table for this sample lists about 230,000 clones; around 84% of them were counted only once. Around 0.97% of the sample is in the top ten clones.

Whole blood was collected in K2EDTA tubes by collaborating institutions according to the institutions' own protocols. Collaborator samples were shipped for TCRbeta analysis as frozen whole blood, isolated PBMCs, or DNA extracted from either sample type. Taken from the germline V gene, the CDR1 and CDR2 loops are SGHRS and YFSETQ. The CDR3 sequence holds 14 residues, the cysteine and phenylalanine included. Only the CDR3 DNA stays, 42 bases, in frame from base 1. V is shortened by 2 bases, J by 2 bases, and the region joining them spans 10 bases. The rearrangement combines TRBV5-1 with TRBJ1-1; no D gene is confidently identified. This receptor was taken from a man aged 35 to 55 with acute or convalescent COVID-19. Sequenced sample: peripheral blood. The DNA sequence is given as TGCGCCAGCAGCTTTGGGCAAAGAAACACTGAAGCTTTCTTT. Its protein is CASSFGQRNTEAFF.